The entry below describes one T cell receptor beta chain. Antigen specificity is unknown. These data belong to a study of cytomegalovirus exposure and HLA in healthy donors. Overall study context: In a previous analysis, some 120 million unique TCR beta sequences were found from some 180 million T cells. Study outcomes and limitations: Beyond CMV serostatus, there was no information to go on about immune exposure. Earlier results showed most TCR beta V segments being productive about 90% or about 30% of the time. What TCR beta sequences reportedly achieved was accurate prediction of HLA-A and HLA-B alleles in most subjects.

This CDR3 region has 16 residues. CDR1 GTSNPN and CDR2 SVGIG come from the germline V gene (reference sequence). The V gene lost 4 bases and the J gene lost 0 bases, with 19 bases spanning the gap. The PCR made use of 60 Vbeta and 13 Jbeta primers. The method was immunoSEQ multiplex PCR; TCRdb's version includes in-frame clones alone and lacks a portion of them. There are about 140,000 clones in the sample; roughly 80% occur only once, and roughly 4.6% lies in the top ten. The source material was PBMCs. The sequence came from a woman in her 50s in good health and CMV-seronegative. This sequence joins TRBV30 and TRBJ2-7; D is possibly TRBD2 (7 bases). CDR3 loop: CAWTRGGGGSSYEQYF. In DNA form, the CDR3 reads TGTGCCTGGACCAGGGGCGGCGGGGGCTCCTCCTACGAGCAGTACTTC.